These T cell receptor beta chains were read from a single sample in a study of cytomegalovirus exposure and HLA in healthy donors. The table came from immunoSEQ multiplex PCR; TCRdb's copy has only in-frame clones and leaves some out. The table has a few hundred thousand clones, around nine tenths seen once. Input material: PBMCs. These receptors came from a young woman in good health and CMV-seronegative. Each CDR3 is given with its conserved first and last residue. Each record gives: CDR3 DNA, CDR3 protein, V gene, J gene, clone size, D gene. The D gene is left open where the match is weak. Only some rows state a clone size, as once, few, many or a class for expanded clones.

cdr3_nt: TGCGCCAGCAGTGCTGTGGGAGGTCTCACAGATACGCAGTATTTT
cdr3_aa: CASSAVGGLTDTQYF
v_call: TRBV10-1
j_call: TRBJ2-3
clone_size: .
d_call: .

cdr3_nt: TGTGCCAGCAGCTTGGGCGGGGAAGCTTTCTTT
cdr3_aa: CASSLGGEAFF
v_call: TRBV7-9
j_call: TRBJ1-1
clone_size: .
d_call: .

cdr3_nt: TGTGCCAGCAGTGGAGGGGGGGCGACGTCAGTGGGCTACACCTTC
cdr3_aa: CASSGGGATSVGYTF
v_call: TRBV2
j_call: TRBJ1-2
clone_size: .
d_call: .

cdr3_nt: TGTGCCAGCACCGCAATGGGCATCTCCTACGAGCAGTACTTC
cdr3_aa: CASTAMGISYEQYF
v_call: TRBV7-9
j_call: TRBJ2-7
clone_size: few
d_call: .

cdr3_nt: TGTGCCAATGGACAGGGCCTAACCTTTGGGGCCACTGAAGCTTTCTTT
cdr3_aa: CANGQGLTFGATEAFF
v_call: TRBV2
j_call: TRBJ1-1
clone_size: .
d_call: TRBD1

cdr3_nt: TGCGCCAGCAGCCAAGAGGGGACAACTTCAATCTCTGGAAACACCATATATTTT
cdr3_aa: CASSQEGTTSISGNTIYF
v_call: TRBV4-1
j_call: TRBJ1-3
clone_size: .
d_call: .

cdr3_nt: TGTGCCAGCAGTTTATCCGGGAGCCAGCCCCAGCATTTT
cdr3_aa: CASSLSGSQPQHF
v_call: TRBV27
j_call: TRBJ1-5
clone_size: .
d_call: .

cdr3_nt: TGTGCCAGCAGCTTAGTACAGGGGCAAGAGACCCAGTACTTC
cdr3_aa: CASSLVQGQETQYF
v_call: TRBV7-8
j_call: TRBJ2-5
clone_size: .
d_call: TRBD1

cdr3_nt: TGTGCCAGCAGTGAAACGCGGGAGACCCAGTACTTC
cdr3_aa: CASSETRETQYF
v_call: TRBV6-1
j_call: TRBJ2-5
clone_size: .
d_call: .

cdr3_nt: TGTGCCAGCAGTCCTGGCCACACAGATACGCAGTATTTT
cdr3_aa: CASSPGHTDTQYF
v_call: TRBV27
j_call: TRBJ2-3
clone_size: .
d_call: .

cdr3_nt: TGCGCCAGCAGTACCGGGACTAGCGGGAGCCCCTCCTACAATGAGCAGTTCTTC
cdr3_aa: CASSTGTSGSPSYNEQFF
v_call: TRBV23-1
j_call: TRBJ2-1
clone_size: .
d_call: TRBD2

cdr3_nt: TGTGCCAGCAGTTTCCGGTCTAGCGGGAGGGCCCGGGATACGCAGTATTTT
cdr3_aa: CASSFRSSGRARDTQYF
v_call: TRBV27
j_call: TRBJ2-3
clone_size: .
d_call: TRBD2

cdr3_nt: TGTGCCTGGAGTCGGACAGGCGGCACTGAAGCTTTCTTT
cdr3_aa: CAWSRTGGTEAFF
v_call: TRBV30
j_call: TRBJ1-1
clone_size: .
d_call: TRBD1

cdr3_nt: TGCAGCGTTGGGGCTAATGAGCAGTTCTTC
cdr3_aa: CSVGANEQFF
v_call: TRBV29-1
j_call: TRBJ2-1
clone_size: .
d_call: .

cdr3_nt: TGTGCCAGCAGCTCCTCTCGGGATACGCAGTATTTT
cdr3_aa: CASSSSRDTQYF
v_call: TRBV11-1
j_call: TRBJ2-3
clone_size: few
d_call: .

cdr3_nt: TGTGCCAGTAGTATCCAGGACAGGGGTCGCAATCAGCCCCAGCATTTT
cdr3_aa: CASSIQDRGRNQPQHF
v_call: TRBV19
j_call: TRBJ1-5
clone_size: few
d_call: TRBD1

cdr3_nt: TGTGCCAGCAGCCAAAACCTAGCGGGAGAGGTCGGGGAGCTGTTTTTT
cdr3_aa: CASSQNLAGEVGELFF
v_call: TRBV4-2
j_call: TRBJ2-2
clone_size: few
d_call: TRBD2

cdr3_nt: TGTGCCAGCAGTTACCGGGACAGCCGTTCCACCCTCCACTTT
cdr3_aa: CASSYRDSRSTLHF
v_call: TRBV28
j_call: TRBJ1-6
clone_size: .
d_call: TRBD1

cdr3_nt: TGTGCCAGCAGTCGAGACAGGGACGGGACCCAGTACTTC
cdr3_aa: CASSRDRDGTQYF
v_call: TRBV13
j_call: TRBJ2-5
clone_size: .
d_call: TRBD1

cdr3_nt: TGTGCCAGCAGCCCCGGGGGGGGGCCCCAGCATTTT
cdr3_aa: CASSPGGGPQHF
v_call: TRBV9
j_call: TRBJ1-5
clone_size: .
d_call: .

cdr3_nt: TGTGCCAGCAGCTTGGTAGTCTTCAATGAGCAGTTCTTC
cdr3_aa: CASSLVVFNEQFF
v_call: TRBV5-6
j_call: TRBJ2-1
clone_size: once
d_call: .

cdr3_nt: TGTGCCATCAGACAGGGGGCGGATCAGCCCCAGCATTTT
cdr3_aa: CAIRQGADQPQHF
v_call: TRBV10-3
j_call: TRBJ1-5
clone_size: .
d_call: TRBD1